This is a list of T cell receptor beta chains from one sample in a study of T cells in Graves' hyperthyroidism and ophthalmopathy. TCRdb re-called the multiplex PCR reads through MiXCR, storing one row per CDR3 protein. The data contain around 690,000 distinct CDR3 sequences, more than 20% of them singletons. The sample comprised blood. The receptors were sampled from a man aged 30 to 39 with Graves' ophthalmopathy. Both conserved end residues are trimmed from each CDR3. Fields, in order: V gene, D gene, clone size, CDR3 protein. A D gene is named only where the DNA matches it firmly. A clone size is listed for some rows: how often the clone was seen (once, few, many), or a class if it is expanded.

v_call: TRBV20-1
d_call: .
clone_size: .
cdr3_aa: SARTVENTEAF

v_call: TRBV5-1
d_call: TRBD2
clone_size: many
cdr3_aa: ASSFGTTSGSSRDTQY

v_call: TRBV30
d_call: .
clone_size: .
cdr3_aa: AWRGAGPGGYT

v_call: TRBV5-6
d_call: .
clone_size: few
cdr3_aa: ASSFGRENTGELF

v_call: TRBV10-3
d_call: .
clone_size: few
cdr3_aa: AISEARYHEQY

v_call: TRBV20-1
d_call: TRBD1
clone_size: .
cdr3_aa: SARDPDRDQPQH

v_call: TRBV10-1
d_call: TRBD2
clone_size: few
cdr3_aa: ASSESSGLAADTQY

v_call: TRBV30
d_call: .
clone_size: many
cdr3_aa: AWSSLENTEAF

v_call: TRBV12-3/TRBV12-4
d_call: .
clone_size: few
cdr3_aa: ASTSGTSYEQY

v_call: TRBV9
d_call: .
clone_size: .
cdr3_aa: ASSVDRAATGELF

v_call: TRBV7-3
d_call: TRBD1
clone_size: few
cdr3_aa: ASSFNGQGQNEQF

v_call: TRBV30
d_call: .
clone_size: many
cdr3_aa: AWEGHLNTEAF

v_call: TRBV7-9
d_call: .
clone_size: .
cdr3_aa: ASRGGTDVYNEQF

v_call: TRBV2
d_call: .
clone_size: .
cdr3_aa: ASSTMENTEAF

v_call: TRBV19
d_call: TRBD1
clone_size: few
cdr3_aa: ASRDRVNTEAF

v_call: TRBV28
d_call: TRBD1
clone_size: many
cdr3_aa: ASSSSTWTGREQY

v_call: TRBV15
d_call: .
clone_size: .
cdr3_aa: ATSRDPAASTGELF

v_call: TRBV30
d_call: .
clone_size: many
cdr3_aa: AWSGLGRIPYGYT

v_call: TRBV7-2
d_call: .
clone_size: .
cdr3_aa: ASSLVKGNEQF

v_call: TRBV28
d_call: TRBD2
clone_size: many
cdr3_aa: ASRTGTGIRTSGGWYGDEQY